The present T cell receptor beta chain was sequenced within a study of monozygotic twins with inflammatory bowel disease. Each CDR3 protein gets one entry in TCRdb, which reprocessed the 5' RACE reads and gives no DNA. The listing contains fewer than 400,000 distinct CDR3 sequences. Germline CDR1 and CDR2: GTSNPN and SVGIG (reference sequence). The CDR3 has 16 amino acids. The TCR was taken from a human donor with ulcerative colitis or Crohn's disease, or a healthy co-twin of an affected twin (not recorded which). V usage is TRBV30 and J usage is TRBJ2-1; TCRdb calls TRBD2, which cannot be checked without DNA. The specimen sequenced was blood. CDR3 region: CAWSARSSGGYNEQFF.